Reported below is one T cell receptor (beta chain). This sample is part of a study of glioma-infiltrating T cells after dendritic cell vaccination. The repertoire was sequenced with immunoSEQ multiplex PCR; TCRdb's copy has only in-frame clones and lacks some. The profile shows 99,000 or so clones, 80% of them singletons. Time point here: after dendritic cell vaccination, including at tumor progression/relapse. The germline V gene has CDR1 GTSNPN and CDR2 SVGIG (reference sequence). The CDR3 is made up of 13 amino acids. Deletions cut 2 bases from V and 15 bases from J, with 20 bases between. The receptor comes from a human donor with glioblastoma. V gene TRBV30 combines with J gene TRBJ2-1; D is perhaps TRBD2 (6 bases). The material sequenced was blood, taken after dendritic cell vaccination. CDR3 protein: CAWSPVSPGLRFF. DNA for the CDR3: TGTGCCTGGAGTCCCGTCTCCCCGGGACTGAGGTTCTTC.